Here is one T cell receptor (beta chain) with its context. Its antigen is currently unknown. This specimen belongs to a study of cytomegalovirus exposure and HLA in healthy donors. Study as a whole: Among the roughly 400 genotyped donors, around 81% were placed in the Caucasian-associated ancestry cluster. General observations from the study: Most CMV-associated TCR beta chains were later found to appear HLA-restricted.

At collection, donors were nominally healthy, but unrecorded immune exposures were probable. V was trimmed by 3 bases and J by 5 bases, leaving 11 bases between them. Looked up from germline, CDR1 is SGHRS and CDR2 is YFSETQ. There are 13 residues in the CDR3. 13 Jbeta primers and 60 Vbeta primers were used for the PCR. This table comes from immunoSEQ multiplex PCR, and its TCRdb copy is limited to in-frame clones, with some not included. The sample yields about 120,000 clones, approximately 68% seen once. The rearrangement joins TRBV5-1 to TRBJ2-5; possibly TRBD1 for D (5 bases). The source material was PBMCs. The TCR comes from a man in his thirties or forties in good health and CMV-seropositive. DNA of the CDR3: TGCGCCAGCAGCTGGCAGGGTGGGGAGACCCAGTACTTC. Protein sequence: CASSWQGGETQYF. The whole variable domain, remainder taken from reference TRBV5-1 and TRBJ2-5, is KAGVTQTPRYLIKTRGQQVTLSCSPISGHRSVSWYQQTPGQGLQFLFEYFSETQRNKGNFPGRFSGRQFSNSRSEMNVSTLELGDSALYLCASSWQGGETQYFGPGTRLLVL.